A selection of T cell receptor beta chains follows, all from one sample in a study of blood T cells in healthy people across ages. TCRdb processed the 5' RACE reads anew with MiXCR; each CDR3 protein has one entry. The repertoire holds around 750,000 distinct CDR3 sequences, with around half as singletons. The sequencing input was blood. The receptors stem from a man at least 80 years old in good health. Each CDR3 is given with its conserved first and last residue. D genes are given only for firm matches. Clone size is shown for a subset of rows, as once, few, many or a class of expanded clone.

d_gene	abundance	v_gene	j_gene	CDR3nt	CDR3aa
TRBD1	-	TRBV7-2	TRBJ2-7	TGTGCCAGCAGCTTAGTATGGGACAGCGAATACGAGCAGTACTTC	CASSLVWDSEYEQYF
TRBD2	few	TRBV18	TRBJ2-3	TGTGCCAGCTCACCACCGGGGGGGGCAGATACGCAGTATTTT	CASSPPGGADTQYF
-	-	TRBV7-2	TRBJ1-1	TGTGCCAGCAGCTCTCAAACAGGGTTCTTAAACACTGGAGCTTTCTTT	CASSSQTGFLNTGAFF
-	-	TRBV2	TRBJ2-5	TGTGCCAGCAGGGGGGCTGGCCAAGAGACCCAGTACTTC	CASRGAGQETQYF
-	few	TRBV27	TRBJ2-3	TGTGCCAGCAGTTTAGGGGGGAGAATGGCCCGATACGCGTATTTT	CASSLGGRMARYAYF
TRBD1	-	TRBV20-1	TRBJ1-2	TGCAGTGCAGAACGACAGGGTAGTGGCTACACCTTC	CSAERQGSGYTF
-	-	TRBV7-9	TRBJ2-1	TGTGCCAGCAGCTTTTTGCCCAGGGAGCAGTTCTTC	CASSFLPREQFF
TRBD1	-	TRBV27	TRBJ2-5	TGTGCCAGCAGTGTACGCCCGGGACAGGGGGCCCATGAGCAGTACTTC	CASSVRPGQGAHEQYF
-	-	TRBV20-1	TRBJ2-7	TGCAGTGCTAGAGTTGGGGCCTGGGCGGACGAGCAGTACTTC	CSARVGAWADEQYF
TRBD1	-	TRBV27	TRBJ2-4	TGTGCCAGCAGTTTACGGCGGGGGCCGGTGACAGGGGGCGAAGAGGGCAAAAACATTCAGTACTTC	CASSLRRGPVTGGEEGKNIQYF
-	-	TRBV29-1	TRBJ1-2	TGCAGCGCCCTGGTGGGGGGAAGTGGCTACACCTTC	CSALVGGSGYTF
TRBD1	many	TRBV7-9	TRBJ2-7	TGTGCCAGCAGCTCCCGGGACAGGTTATACGAGCAGTACTTC	CASSSRDRLYEQYF
-	many	TRBV11-2	TRBJ1-2	TGTGCCAGCAGCTTAGACGGCAGCCCCTATGGCTACACCTTC	CASSLDGSPYGYTF
TRBD2	-	TRBV29-1	TRBJ2-5	TGCGGCGTTGAAGTCCTCCTTTCGAGGGAGGGCCGGGAGACCCAGTACTTC	CGVEVLLSREGRETQYF
-	-	TRBV28	TRBJ2-3	TGTGCCAGCAGTTACCCCCCCGGAGGGACAGATACGCAGTATTTT	CASSYPPGGTDTQYF
-	few	TRBV2	TRBJ2-3	TGTGCCAGCAGTGAAAGCTGGGGGGAGTTCCACAGATACGCGTATTTT	CASSESWGEFHRYAYF
-	-	TRBV9	TRBJ1-1	TGTGCCAGCAGCCAACGTGGTGGCACTGAAGCTTTCTTT	CASSQRGGTEAFF
-	few	TRBV21-1	TRBJ1-6	TGTGCCAGCAGCCAGGACGGAGCCTATTCACCCCTCCACTTT	CASSQDGAYSPLHF
-	few	TRBV10-3	TRBJ1-2	TGTGCCATCAACCCGGGTCGAGACGGCTACACCTTC	CAINPGRDGYTF
-	-	TRBV25-1	TRBJ2-7	TGTGCCAGCAGAGCCTCAGGGGGATCGGACTACAATGAGCAGTACTTC	CASRASGGSDYNEQYF
-	-	TRBV27	TRBJ2-1	TGTGCCAGCAGTTCCCGGGGAGGACGGCCAAGCTCCTACAATGAGCAGTTCTTC	CASSSRGGRPSSYNEQFF
-	-	TRBV24-1	TRBJ2-3	TGTGCCACCAGTGATCCCCGGGACCGGCTACCAGATACGCAGTATTTT	CATSDPRDRLPDTQYF
-	-	TRBV29-1	TRBJ2-1	TGCAGCGTCCGGGGGGGACAGGTAAAAACCCACAATGAGCAGTTCTTC	CSVRGGQVKTHNEQFF
-	-	TRBV14	TRBJ1-5	TGTGCCAGCAGTCTAAGGGAGGGTGCGCCCCAGCATTTT	CASSLREGAPQHF
TRBD1	-	TRBV20-1	TRBJ1-5	TGCAGTGCTAGGGATGGGACAGGGAGCAATCAGCCCCAGCATTTT	CSARDGTGSNQPQHF
-	few	TRBV20-1	TRBJ2-1	TGCAGTGGTCGGCGCTACAATGAGCAGTTCTTC	CSGRRYNEQFF
-	-	TRBV28	TRBJ2-1	TGTGCCAGCAGTTCGACAGTTTACTCCTACAATGAGCAGTTCTTC	CASSSTVYSYNEQFF
TRBD2	few	TRBV6-5	TRBJ2-5	TGTGCCAGCAGTTACTCGCAAGGACTAGGTGGAGAGACCCAGTACTTC	CASSYSQGLGGETQYF
-	-	TRBV11-2	TRBJ2-1	TGTGCCAGCAGCTTGGTGTCAGGGGTAAATGAGCAGTTCTTC	CASSLVSGVNEQFF
-	few	TRBV29-1	TRBJ2-5	TGCAGCGTTGAAGAGAGTAGGGAGACCCAGTACTTC	CSVEESRETQYF